This TCR beta chain originates from a study of T cells after somatic rescue of genetic block. Clones were read by immunoSEQ multiplex PCR, and TCRdb kept only the in-frame ones, dropping some. The sample shows roughly 51,000 clones, approximately 96% of them seen only once. The sample comprised peripheral blood mononuclear cells (PBMCs). This receptor was identified in a child less than two years old.

CDR3 DNA sequence: TGTGCCTGGAGTACCCGCGCGGGCAATGAGCAGTTCTTC. This translates into CAWSTRAGNEQFF. This rearrangement joins TRBV30 to TRBJ2-1, with D perhaps TRBD2 (5 bases). Germline V gene lookup returns CDR1 GTSNPN and CDR2 SVGIG (reference sequence). CDR3 length: 13 amino acids. V was trimmed by 2 bases and J by 6 bases, leaving 11 bases between them.